Below, 30 T cell receptor beta chains from the same sample are listed, as sequenced in a study of T-cell reconstitution after alpha-beta-depleted transplantation in children (dated by TCRdb to 2016 to 2017). The receptor library was made with PCR. Sequencer: Illumina HiSeq 2500. To normalize quantification of the TCRbeta repertoire, the TCR libraries were built with molecular barcoding that relied on unique molecular identifiers. TCRdb reprocessing: public reads trimmed at Q25 with fastp, clones called with MiXCR, in-frame beta chains kept. Rows are combined by CDR3 protein, so each entry shows the most common genes and DNA. In all, the sample holds just over 950,000 distinct CDR3 sequences, and about 30% of those were seen once. The ten largest clones capture around 30% of the sample. The treatment or condition label, as the study defines it: allogeneic hematopoietic cell transplantation with graft depleted of TCRalphabeta T cells and CD19 B cells.

The sequences come from PBMCs, mostly from graft donor cells, collected 360 days after TCRalphabeta/CD19-depleted stem cell transplant. The receptors shown here come from a boy younger than two who had a stem cell transplant for SCID, so the T cells may come from the graft donor.

This clonotype was seen more than once but under ten times. The chain uses TRBV18 and TRBJ2-1, with D possibly matching TRBD2 (6 bases). Germline values: CDR1 KGHSH, CDR2 LQKENI. Trimming removed 2 bases from V and 9 bases from J, with 14 bases in between. This CDR3 comprises 14 residues. The DNA for the CDR3 is TGTGCCAGCTCACCAGGGTCTAGCGTTGGTGAGCAGTTCTTC. As protein: CASSPGSSVGEQFF.

The gene calls are TRBV7-3 and TRBJ2-3; no clear D gene. Trimming removed 1 base at V and 2 bases at J, with 7 bases between. Germline values: CDR1 SGHTA, CDR2 FQGTGA. This CDR3 spans 14 amino acids. In DNA form, the CDR3 reads TGTGCCAGCAGCTTAAACCCCCCCACAGATACGCAGTATTTT. This encodes CASSLNPPTDTQYF.

This clonotype was observed a handful of times. The genes are TRBV12-3 or TRBV12-4 and TRBJ2-3; no clear D gene. The CDR3 contains 15 residues. V lost 1 base and J lost 4, with 12 bases in between. This chain's CDR3 is CASSLGPGGADTQYF. CDR3 bases: TGTGCCAGCAGTTTAGGACCGGGCGGAGCAGATACGCAGTATTTT.

This clonotype appeared a few times. The CDR3 DNA follows: TGTGCCAGCAGTCAAGGCGGAGACTACGAGCAGTACTTC. Amino acids: CASSQGGDYEQYF. The chain is built from TRBV12-3 or TRBV12-4 and TRBJ2-7; unclear D gene. V was trimmed by 5 bases and J by 3 bases, leaving 11 bases between them. The CDR3 has 13 residues.

This clonotype was seen a handful of times. The rearrangement links TRBV12-3 or TRBV12-4 to TRBJ1-1, with no clear D. Trimming stripped 5 bases from V and 3 bases from J, with 10 bases between. The CDR3 consists of 13 residues. In DNA, the CDR3 is TGTGCCAGCAGTCCCGGGTATTACACTGAAGCTTTCTTT. It codes for CASSPGYYTEAFF.

This clonotype has ten or more counts. The rearrangement uses TRBV6-2 or TRBV6-3 and TRBJ1-1, with a tentative D call TRBD1 (5 bases). CDR3 size: 14 residues. V was pared by 2 bases and J by 5 bases, with 12 bases between. CDR1 and CDR2 (germline): MNHEY, SVGEGT. The CDR3 nucleotides are TGTGCCAGCAGTTACAGAGGGGTAAAGACTGAAGCTTTCTTT. As protein: CASSYRGVKTEAFF.

This chain uses TRBV3-1 with TRBJ1-6; unclear D gene. The CDR3 spans 13 residues. V was pared by 1 base and J by 10 bases, with 8 bases between. Germline CDR1 is LGHDT and CDR2 is YNNKEL (reference sequence). CDR3 bases: TGTGCCAGCAGCCAAGCCTCTTGGTCACCCCTCCACTTT. Translation gives CASSQASWSPLHF. The variable domain in full, with the rest retrieved from reference TRBV3-1 and TRBJ1-6, is DTAVSQTPKYLVTQMGNDKSIKCEQNLGHDTMYWYKQDSKKFLKIMFSYNNKELIINETVPNRFSPKSPDKAHLNLHINSLELGDSAVYFCASSQASWSPLHFGNGTRLTVT.

This chain connects TRBV30 to TRBJ1-5, with a weak D call TRBD1 (6 bases). The germline gives CDR1 GTSNPN, CDR2 SVGIG (reference sequence). With 0 bases removed from V and 4 bases from J, the gap between germline ends came to 10 bases. CDR3 length: 14 residues. The CDR3 here is CAWSVVQGNQPQHF. CDR3 sequence (DNA): TGTGCCTGGAGTGTAGTACAGGGAAATCAGCCCCAGCATTTT. The full variable domain, completed using reference TRBV30 and TRBJ1-5, is SQTIHQWPATLVQPVGSPLSLECTVEGTSNPNLYWYRQAAGRGLQLLFYSVGIGQISSEVPQNLSASRPQDRQFILSSKKLLLSDSGFYLCAWSVVQGNQPQHFGDGTRLSIL.

Many counts were recorded for this clonotype. This rearrangement joins TRBV12-3 or TRBV12-4 to TRBJ2-2; TRBD1 is a possible D gene (6 bases). The CDR3 length is 18 residues. The V end was cut by 2 bases, the J end by 4 bases, with 20 bases between. The CDR3 nucleotides are TGTGCCAGCAGTTTAATAAGGAACCGGGACAAGGTCACCGGGGAGCTGTTTTTT. Its translation is CASSLIRNRDKVTGELFF.

This chain connects TRBV7-9 to TRBJ2-5; 8 bases match TRBD1. With V trimmed by 3 bases and J by 0 bases, 3 bases remained unmatched. Germline V gene lookup returns CDR1 SEHNR and CDR2 FQNEAQ (reference sequence). There are 15 residues in the CDR3. CDR3 amino acids: CASSLEDRDQETQYF. The DNA of the CDR3 is TGTGCCAGCAGCTTGGAGGACAGGGACCAAGAGACCCAGTACTTC.

V usage is TRBV12-5 and J usage is TRBJ2-7; 8 nucleotides line up with TRBD1. After removal of 4 bases from V and 6 bases from J, the junction contained 8 bases not matched to a gene. Germline V gene lookup returns CDR1 LGHNT and CDR2 FRNRAP. The CDR3 contains 14 residues. CDR3 amino acids: CASGSGQGRIEQYF. In nucleotides, the CDR3 is TGTGCTAGTGGTTCCGGACAGGGTAGGATCGAGCAGTACTTC.

The gene calls are TRBV5-6 and TRBJ2-7; 8 positions match TRBD2. This CDR3 region has 15 residues. Looked up from germline, CDR1 is SGHDT and CDR2 is YYEEEE. V was pared by 1 base and J by 3 bases, with 6 bases of the junction left unmatched. The CDR3 sequence is CASSLLSGGLYEQYF. The CDR3 DNA reads TGTGCCAGCAGCTTGCTAAGCGGGGGACTCTACGAGCAGTACTTC.

The chain combines TRBV5-1 with TRBJ2-5; 9 bases align to TRBD1. The CDR3 contains 16 residues. Trimming cost V 0 bases and J 2 bases; bases outside gene matches: 5. The V gene's germline CDR1 is SGHRS and CDR2 YFSETQ. The CDR3: CASSLGRTGVQETQYF. The DNA of the CDR3 is TGCGCCAGCAGCTTGGGCCGGACAGGGGTACAAGAGACCCAGTACTTC.

This clonotype was seen a few times. The chain combines TRBV5-5 with TRBJ2-7; TRBD1 agrees at 8 bases. The germline V gene has CDR1 SGHKS and CDR2 YYEKEE (reference sequence). V lost 1 base to trimming and J lost 4 bases; unmatched junction nucleotides: 10. The CDR3 loop spans 16 amino acids. Here the CDR3 reads CASSLSQQGDFYEQYF. CDR3 bases: TGTGCCAGCAGCTTGAGCCAACAGGGGGATTTTTACGAGCAGTACTTC.

The V gene is TRBV12-3 or TRBV12-4, the J gene TRBJ2-5, with D perhaps TRBD2 (6 bases). This CDR3 is built from 16 residues. Between the trimmed V and J ends, which lost 7 bases and 5 bases, there was a span of 23 bases. CDR3 loop: CASTYSGVEGWETQYF. The CDR3 DNA reads as TGTGCCAGCACCTACTCGGGGGTTGAGGGGTGGGAGACCCAGTACTTC.

This sequence joins TRBV2 and TRBJ2-3; D is unresolved. This CDR3 has 15 residues. V was shortened by 7 bases and J by 1 base, with 15 bases between the two germline ends. The germline V gene has CDR1 SNHLY and CDR2 FYNNEI. The CDR3 DNA follows: TGTGCCAGCACACCACCGGGCCACCGCACAGATACGCAGTATTTT. Translation gives CASTPPGHRTDTQYF. The full variable domain, in which reference TRBV2 and TRBJ2-3 provide the parts outside the CDR3, is EPEVTQTPSHQVTQMGQEVILRCVPISNHLYFYWYRQILGQKVEFLVSFYNNEISEKSEIFDDQFSVERPDGSNFTLKIRSTKLEDSAMYFCASTPPGHRTDTQYFGPGTRLTVL.

The chain couples TRBV28 to TRBJ2-1; 8 nucleotides agree with TRBD2. Per germline, CDR1 MDHEN and CDR2 SYDVKM. V trimming: 4 bases; J trimming: 0 bases; junction bases outside the gene matches: 5. The CDR3 has 16 amino acids. Here the CDR3 DNA reads TGTGCCAGCAGTTCCCGAGGGACTAGCTCCTACAATGAGCAGTTCTTC. Translation: CASSSRGTSSYNEQFF.

This clonotype showed up just once. The J gene is TRBJ2-1, the V gene TRBV20-1; a weak D match, TRBD1 (6 bases). V gave up 4 bases and J gave up 0 bases, with 13 bases separating them. This CDR3 region has 15 residues. Germline lookup yields CDR1 DFQATT and CDR2 SNEGSKA (reference sequence). In DNA form, the CDR3 reads TGCAGTGCTATATCGGACAGACTCTCCTACAATGAGCAGTTCTTC. Translated: CSAISDRLSYNEQFF.

The chain is built from TRBV27 and TRBJ2-2; D remains unclear. Germline CDR1 is MNHEY and CDR2 is SMNVEV (reference sequence). The CDR3 runs 15 residues. V was clipped by 4 bases and J by 5 bases, with 14 bases between them. This CDR3 is CASSYAGASTGELFF. In DNA form, the CDR3 reads TGTGCCAGCAGTTATGCCGGTGCGAGTACCGGGGAGCTGTTTTTT.

The chain carries TRBV12-3 or TRBV12-4 and TRBJ2-4, with 8 bases fitting TRBD1. The length of the CDR3 is 16 residues. V trimming: 1 base; J trimming: 0 bases; junction bases outside the gene matches: 2. The CDR3 region is CASSLGDRRAKNIQYF. CDR3 sequence (DNA): TGTGCCAGCAGTTTAGGGGACAGGCGAGCCAAAAACATTCAGTACTTC.

A few counts support this clonotype. The CDR3 DNA follows: TGCAGCGTTAAATTCTGGGGTCGATTGGGGGATACGCAGTATTTT. Its translation is CSVKFWGRLGDTQYF. The V gene is TRBV29-1, the J gene TRBJ2-3; D is ambiguous. Germline CDR1 is SQVTM and CDR2 is ANQGSEA. The CDR3 sequence is 15 residues long. V lost 5 bases to trimming and J lost 6 bases, with 21 bases between them.

The CDR3 bases are TGCAGTGCCTCCGACAGGGCGAGGGCTAACTATGGCTACACCTTC. This translates into CSASDRARANYGYTF. The chain links TRBV20-1 to TRBJ1-2; 7 bases are shared with TRBD1. This CDR3 contains 15 residues. The ends lost 6 bases at V and 0 bases at J; junction bases unmatched: 10. Looked up from germline, CDR1 is DFQATT and CDR2 is SNEGSKA (reference sequence).

This clonotype turned up a few times. The chain links TRBV5-1 to TRBJ2-7; TRBD1 aligns across 7 bases. Germline values: CDR1 SGHRS, CDR2 YFSETQ. This CDR3 has 16 amino acids. J was trimmed by 2 bases and V by 2 bases; bases with no gene match: 10. The CDR3: CASSLLGQGEAYEQYF. CDR3 nucleotide sequence: TGCGCCAGCAGCTTATTAGGGCAGGGGGAAGCCTACGAGCAGTACTTC.

There are a few counts of this clonotype. The chain joins TRBV5-1 to TRBJ2-5; D is possibly TRBD1 or TRBD2 (5 bases each). In germline, CDR1 is SGHRS, CDR2 YFSETQ. The CDR3 has 16 amino acids. The V end lost 1 base, the J end lost 1 base, and 14 bases lay between the germline ends. DNA of the CDR3: TGCGCCAGCAGCTTGTCTGGGACCAATCGCCAAGAGACCCAGTACTTC. As protein: CASSLSGTNRQETQYF.

The chain is built from TRBV13 and TRBJ1-1; 7 bases match TRBD1. CDR3 length: 19 residues. Trimming removed 6 bases from V and 2 bases from J; junction bases left unmatched: 21. CDR1 and CDR2 (germline): PRHDT, FYEKMQ (reference sequence). CDR3 sequence reads: CASSFTRQGSNGGNTEAFF. The CDR3 DNA sequence: TGTGCCAGCAGTTTCACCCGACAGGGCTCGAACGGGGGTAACACTGAAGCTTTCTTT.

In this sample, this clonotype turned up a few times. V gene TRBV10-1 combines with J gene TRBJ2-3; D gene unclear. The CDR3 has 15 amino acids. V was clipped by 8 bases and J by 2 bases, with 17 bases between them. Germline assignment: CDR1 WNHNN and CDR2 SYGVQD (reference sequence). This chain's CDR3 is CASASSGESTDTQYF. The CDR3 DNA reads as TGCGCCAGCGCCTCCTCCGGCGAATCCACAGATACGCAGTATTTT.

This chain connects TRBV2 to TRBJ2-3, with D perhaps given as TRBD1 or TRBD2 (5 bases each). Germline loops: CDR1 SNHLY, CDR2 FYNNEI. V was cut by 7 bases and J by 6 bases, with 14 bases left in between. The CDR3 spans 13 residues. Here the CDR3 DNA reads TGTGCCAGCAAAGGGGACCGGTGGGATACGCAGTATTTT. Translation gives CASKGDRWDTQYF. Together with reference TRBV2 and TRBJ2-3, the CDR3 gives the full variable domain: EPEVTQTPSHQVTQMGQEVILRCVPISNHLYFYWYRQILGQKVEFLVSFYNNEISEKSEIFDDQFSVERPDGSNFTLKIRSTKLEDSAMYFCASKGDRWDTQYFGPGTRLTVL.

The chain recombines TRBV20-1 with TRBJ1-1, with D unclear. Trimming left V 1 base short and J 5 bases short, with 17 bases between. CDR1 is DFQATT, CDR2 SNEGSKA, per germline (reference sequence). The CDR3 length is 15 residues. The CDR3 DNA follows: TGCAGTGCTAGAGCGGCGTCGGGGATGGGGACTGAAGCTTTCTTT. Translation gives CSARAASGMGTEAFF.

The gene calls are TRBV20-1 and TRBJ2-5; D ambiguous. V lost 6 bases to trimming and J lost 2 bases, with 10 bases between them. From germline, CDR1 is DFQATT and CDR2 SNEGSKA (reference sequence). The CDR3 is 12 residues long. CDR3 coding DNA: TGCAGTGCACGACTGGTACAAGAGACCCAGTACTTC. Its protein is CSARLVQETQYF.

This clonotype was observed a handful of times. The chain employs TRBV4-3 and TRBJ2-5; a weak D match, TRBD1 (6 bases). Looked up from germline, CDR1 is LGHNA and CDR2 is YSLEER. V lost 0 bases to trimming and J lost 3 bases, with 11 bases between them. This CDR3 region has 15 residues. DNA for the CDR3: TGCGCCAGCAGCCAAGAGAACAGGGCAAAAGAGACCCAGTACTTC. Translation gives CASSQENRAKETQYF.